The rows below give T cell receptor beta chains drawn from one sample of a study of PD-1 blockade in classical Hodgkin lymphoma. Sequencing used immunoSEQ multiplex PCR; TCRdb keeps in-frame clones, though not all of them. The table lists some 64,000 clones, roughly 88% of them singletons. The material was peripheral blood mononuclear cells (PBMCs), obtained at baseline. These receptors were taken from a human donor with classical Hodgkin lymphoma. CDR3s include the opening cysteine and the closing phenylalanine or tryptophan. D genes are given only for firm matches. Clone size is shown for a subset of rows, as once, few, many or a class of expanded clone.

CDR3nt: TGTGCCAGCAGTTCGCGCGGAGGGCCTTGGGGCAATCAGCCCCAGCATTTT
CDR3aa: CASSSRGGPWGNQPQHF
abundance: few
j_gene: TRBJ1-5
d_gene: NA
v_gene: TRBV27

CDR3nt: TGTGCCAGCAGCCCATGGACAGGGGCTAACTATGGCTACACCTTC
CDR3aa: CASSPWTGANYGYTF
abundance: NA
j_gene: TRBJ1-2
d_gene: TRBD1
v_gene: TRBV7-8

CDR3nt: TGTGCCAGCACCGACAGGGGTCTATGGAACACTGAAGCTTTCTTT
CDR3aa: CASTDRGLWNTEAFF
abundance: NA
j_gene: TRBJ1-1
d_gene: TRBD1
v_gene: TRBV19

CDR3nt: TGTGCTTCGCGACAGCGGGACTACGAGCAGTACTTC
CDR3aa: CASRQRDYEQYF
abundance: NA
j_gene: TRBJ2-7
d_gene: TRBD2
v_gene: TRBV6-5

CDR3nt: TGTGCCAGCACCCAGGGGTACTTC
CDR3aa: CASTQGYF
abundance: NA
j_gene: TRBJ2-5
d_gene: NA
v_gene: TRBV5-8

CDR3nt: TGTGCCACCAGCAGAGATCGTCAGGGGGCGGAAAAACTGTTTTTT
CDR3aa: CATSRDRQGAEKLFF
abundance: many
j_gene: TRBJ1-4
d_gene: TRBD1
v_gene: TRBV15

CDR3nt: TGCGCCAGCATTGACAAACCTTACTCTGGAAACACCATATATTTT
CDR3aa: CASIDKPYSGNTIYF
abundance: once
j_gene: TRBJ1-3
d_gene: NA
v_gene: TRBV5-1

CDR3nt: TGTGCCAGCAGCTCCGGGTTCTGGGCAGGTAGCACAGATACGCAGTATTTT
CDR3aa: CASSSGFWAGSTDTQYF
abundance: NA
j_gene: TRBJ2-3
d_gene: NA
v_gene: TRBV21-1

CDR3nt: TGCAGCGTTCAAACAGGGAAATCCTACGAGCAGTACTTC
CDR3aa: CSVQTGKSYEQYF
abundance: NA
j_gene: TRBJ2-7
d_gene: NA
v_gene: TRBV29-1

CDR3nt: TGTGCCAGCAGCTTGTGGGGGGCTTCCTACGAGCAGTACTTC
CDR3aa: CASSLWGASYEQYF
abundance: NA
j_gene: TRBJ2-7
d_gene: NA
v_gene: TRBV5-4

CDR3nt: TGTGCCAGTAGCCCTAACCGGGACGGTGGATGGGCCCAGTACTTC
CDR3aa: CASSPNRDGGWAQYF
abundance: NA
j_gene: TRBJ2-5
d_gene: NA
v_gene: TRBV19

CDR3nt: TGTGCCAGCAGTGAAACAGACTACTATGGCTACACCTTC
CDR3aa: CASSETDYYGYTF
abundance: medium-sized
j_gene: TRBJ1-2
d_gene: NA
v_gene: TRBV2

CDR3nt: TGTGCCACGGGGACAGGTTATAATTCACCCCTCCACTTT
CDR3aa: CATGTGYNSPLHF
abundance: NA
j_gene: TRBJ1-6
d_gene: TRBD1
v_gene: TRBV2

CDR3nt: TGTGCCAGCAGCACGGGACCGCAACACACAGATACGCAGTATTTT
CDR3aa: CASSTGPQHTDTQYF
abundance: NA
j_gene: TRBJ2-3
d_gene: NA
v_gene: TRBV7-8

CDR3nt: TGCGCCAGCAGCCCCTCGGGGGGAACCTATGGCTACACCTTC
CDR3aa: CASSPSGGTYGYTF
abundance: NA
j_gene: TRBJ1-2
d_gene: NA
v_gene: TRBV4-3

CDR3nt: TGTGCCAGCAGTTACCCCGGCCAGCCCCAGCATTTT
CDR3aa: CASSYPGQPQHF
abundance: NA
j_gene: TRBJ1-5
d_gene: NA
v_gene: TRBV6-5

CDR3nt: TGTGCCAGCAGCTTGGAGTCGGACAGGGGTACAATCTACGAGCAGTACTTC
CDR3aa: CASSLESDRGTIYEQYF
abundance: NA
j_gene: TRBJ2-7
d_gene: TRBD1
v_gene: TRBV5-4

CDR3nt: TGTGCCAGTAGTATCGACACAGCCTCCACCTACACCTTC
CDR3aa: CASSIDTASTYTF
abundance: NA
j_gene: TRBJ1-2
d_gene: NA
v_gene: TRBV19

CDR3nt: TGCAGCGTTCTCTACGGGGCTAGAGATTACAATGAGCAGTTCTTC
CDR3aa: CSVLYGARDYNEQFF
abundance: NA
j_gene: TRBJ2-1
d_gene: NA
v_gene: TRBV29-1

CDR3nt: TGTGCCAGCAGCCCCGCCACCGACAGGTCCCAGCATTTT
CDR3aa: CASSPATDRSQHF
abundance: NA
j_gene: TRBJ1-5
d_gene: NA
v_gene: TRBV7-9

CDR3nt: TGTGCCTGGAGTGAAGGCTATAGGGCTGGGGAGCTGTTTTTT
CDR3aa: CAWSEGYRAGELFF
abundance: NA
j_gene: TRBJ2-2
d_gene: NA
v_gene: TRBV30

CDR3nt: TGTGCCAGCTCAGCGGGACAGGGAACTGGAAACACCATATATTTT
CDR3aa: CASSAGQGTGNTIYF
abundance: NA
j_gene: TRBJ1-3
d_gene: TRBD1
v_gene: TRBV18

CDR3nt: TGTGCCAGTAGTATATCGACGGGTGGGGTCGGCGGGGAGCTGTTTTTT
CDR3aa: CASSISTGGVGGELFF
abundance: NA
j_gene: TRBJ2-2
d_gene: NA
v_gene: TRBV19

CDR3nt: TGTGCCAGCAGCATTGGGGCGGGGGAGGAAAACAATCAGCCCCAGCATTTT
CDR3aa: CASSIGAGEENNQPQHF
abundance: NA
j_gene: TRBJ1-5
d_gene: NA
v_gene: TRBV21-1

CDR3nt: TGTGCCAGCAGCTTAGCGGTGGGAAATCAGCCCCAGCATTTT
CDR3aa: CASSLAVGNQPQHF
abundance: NA
j_gene: TRBJ1-5
d_gene: NA
v_gene: TRBV11-2

CDR3nt: TGTGCCAGCAGTGGGACTAGCGGGGGCACAGATACGCAGTATTTT
CDR3aa: CASSGTSGGTDTQYF
abundance: few
j_gene: TRBJ2-3
d_gene: TRBD2
v_gene: TRBV6-4

CDR3nt: TGTGCCAGCACCCACGAGGGGACAGGGTTCACTGAAGCTTTCTTT
CDR3aa: CASTHEGTGFTEAFF
abundance: NA
j_gene: TRBJ1-1
d_gene: TRBD1
v_gene: TRBV5-4

CDR3nt: TGTGCCTGGAGTGCAACAGCTATGAGCTATGGCTACACCTTC
CDR3aa: CAWSATAMSYGYTF
abundance: once
j_gene: TRBJ1-2
d_gene: NA
v_gene: TRBV30

CDR3nt: TGTGCCAGTAGCCTGGGGCGGGACATCCTTGGCTACACCTTC
CDR3aa: CASSLGRDILGYTF
abundance: NA
j_gene: TRBJ1-2
d_gene: NA
v_gene: TRBV19

CDR3nt: TGTGCCAGCAGCTTAGACCGGAGTAAGACCCAGTACTTC
CDR3aa: CASSLDRSKTQYF
abundance: NA
j_gene: TRBJ2-5
d_gene: NA
v_gene: TRBV7-2

CDR3nt: TGTGCCAGCAGTTACTCGGGGGGGAGTAATGAAAAACTGTTTTTT
CDR3aa: CASSYSGGSNEKLFF
abundance: NA
j_gene: TRBJ1-4
d_gene: NA
v_gene: TRBV6-6

CDR3nt: TGCGCCAGCAGCTTGGTTGGATTCTACGAGCAGTACTTC
CDR3aa: CASSLVGFYEQYF
abundance: NA
j_gene: TRBJ2-7
d_gene: NA
v_gene: TRBV5-1

CDR3nt: TGTGCCAGCAGCTTTTACACCCACACCGGGGAGCTGTTTTTT
CDR3aa: CASSFYTHTGELFF
abundance: NA
j_gene: TRBJ2-2
d_gene: NA
v_gene: TRBV7-2

CDR3nt: TGTGCCTGGAGCGGGTTTAGTAGCGGGAGCTCCTACGAGCAGTACTTC
CDR3aa: CAWSGFSSGSSYEQYF
abundance: NA
j_gene: TRBJ2-7
d_gene: TRBD2
v_gene: TRBV30

CDR3nt: TGTGCCTGGAGTGCACCCAGGTGGTTCGGCACTGAAGCTTTCTTT
CDR3aa: CAWSAPRWFGTEAFF
abundance: NA
j_gene: TRBJ1-1
d_gene: NA
v_gene: TRBV30

CDR3nt: TGTGCCAGCAGCTTAGCTGCGGGGAACACTGAAGCTTTCTTT
CDR3aa: CASSLAAGNTEAFF
abundance: NA
j_gene: TRBJ1-1
d_gene: NA
v_gene: TRBV7-9

CDR3nt: TGTGCCAGCAGCGGCGGGACCCCGTGGCAAGAGACCCAGTACTTC
CDR3aa: CASSGGTPWQETQYF
abundance: NA
j_gene: TRBJ2-5
d_gene: NA
v_gene: TRBV5-4

CDR3nt: TGTGCCTGGAGCGGGGACAGGCCAACTGAAGCTTTCTTT
CDR3aa: CAWSGDRPTEAFF
abundance: once
j_gene: TRBJ1-1
d_gene: TRBD1
v_gene: TRBV30

CDR3nt: TGTGCCAGCAGTGACACATCTACTAACTATGGCTACACCTTC
CDR3aa: CASSDTSTNYGYTF
abundance: NA
j_gene: TRBJ1-2
d_gene: NA
v_gene: TRBV2

CDR3nt: TGTGCCAGCAGCCCGAGACAGGGACACTATGGCTACACCTTC
CDR3aa: CASSPRQGHYGYTF
abundance: few
j_gene: TRBJ1-2
d_gene: TRBD1
v_gene: TRBV4-2

CDR3nt: TGTGCCAGCAGCCGCCGGGGTTACTTCCAAGAGACCCAGTACTTC
CDR3aa: CASSRRGYFQETQYF
abundance: NA
j_gene: TRBJ2-5
d_gene: NA
v_gene: TRBV6-5

CDR3nt: TGTGCCAGCAGCTCAAGAGACGTTTCCGTTAATTCACCCCTCCACTTT
CDR3aa: CASSSRDVSVNSPLHF
abundance: NA
j_gene: TRBJ1-6
d_gene: NA
v_gene: TRBV13

CDR3nt: TGTGCCAGCAGCGTCCGTGGGGACGGGGAGCTGTTTTTT
CDR3aa: CASSVRGDGELFF
abundance: few
j_gene: TRBJ2-2
d_gene: NA
v_gene: TRBV7-9

CDR3nt: TGTGCCAGCAGCCTGCAGGTGAACACTGAAGCTTTCTTT
CDR3aa: CASSLQVNTEAFF
abundance: NA
j_gene: TRBJ1-1
d_gene: NA
v_gene: TRBV7-2